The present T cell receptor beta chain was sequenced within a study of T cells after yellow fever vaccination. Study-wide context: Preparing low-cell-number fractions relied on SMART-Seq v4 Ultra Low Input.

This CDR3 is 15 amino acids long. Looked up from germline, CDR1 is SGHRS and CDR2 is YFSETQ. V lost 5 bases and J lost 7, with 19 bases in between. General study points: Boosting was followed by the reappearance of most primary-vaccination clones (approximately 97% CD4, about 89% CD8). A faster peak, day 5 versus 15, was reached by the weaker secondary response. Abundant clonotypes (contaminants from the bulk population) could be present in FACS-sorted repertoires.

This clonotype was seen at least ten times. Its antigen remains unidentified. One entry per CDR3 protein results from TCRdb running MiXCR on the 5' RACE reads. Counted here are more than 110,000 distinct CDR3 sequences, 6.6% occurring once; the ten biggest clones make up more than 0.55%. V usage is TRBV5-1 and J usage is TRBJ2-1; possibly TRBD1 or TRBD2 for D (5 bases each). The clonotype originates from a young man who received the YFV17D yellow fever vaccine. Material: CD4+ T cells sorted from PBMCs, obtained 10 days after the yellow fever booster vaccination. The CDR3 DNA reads TGCGCCAGCAGTACAGGCCGTGGGACGACAAATGAGCAGTTCTTC. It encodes CASSTGRGTTNEQFF.